A single sample gave rise to the 17 T cell receptor beta chains below, sequenced in a study of T cell responses to AZD1222 COVID-19 vaccine. TCRdb's table, derived via immunoSEQ multiplex PCR, lists solely in-frame clones and lacks some. The table shows approximately 120,000 clones, with 80% to 90% occurring only once. Sample: peripheral blood, taken on day 0 of AZD1222 vaccination. The receptors originated from an adult in good health.

The sample holds one count of this clone. V gene TRBV19 combines with J gene TRBJ2-3; D ambiguous. Germline values: CDR1 LNHDA, CDR2 SQIVND (reference sequence). V gave up 0 bases and J gave up 6 bases, with 7 bases separating them. This CDR3 region has 13 residues. CDR3 DNA sequence: TGTGCCAGTAGTATAGACCGGGCGGATACGCAGTATTTT. This sequence encodes CASSIDRADTQYF. The variable domain in full, completed from reference TRBV19 and TRBJ2-3, reads DGGITQSPKYLFRKEGQNVTLSCEQNLNHDAMYWYRQDPGQGLRLIYYSQIVNDFQKGDIAEGYSVSREKKESFPLTVTSAQKNPTAFYLCASSIDRADTQYFGPGTRLTVL.

The rearrangement uses TRBV28 and TRBJ2-1; no clear D gene. Germline CDR1 and CDR2: MDHEN and SYDVKM. V dropped 6 bases and J dropped 4 bases, with 13 bases sitting between them. This CDR3 region has 14 residues. This CDR3 reads CASRYSTRYNEQFF. Here the CDR3 DNA reads TGTGCCAGCAGGTACTCGACACGTTACAATGAGCAGTTCTTC.

This clone was counted a single time. The rearrangement joins TRBV2 to TRBJ2-1; D is possibly TRBD1 or TRBD2 (5 bases each). The CDR3 loop spans 16 amino acids. CDR1 and CDR2 from the germline V gene are SNHLY and FYNNEI. Trimming shortened V by 7 bases and J by 6 bases, and 22 bases separated the two germline ends. The chain's CDR3 is CASIPSSGSGLNEQFF. The CDR3 nucleotides are TGTGCCAGCATACCTTCTAGTGGGTCGGGGCTCAATGAGCAGTTCTTC.

The genes are TRBV7-9 and TRBJ1-5, with 7 bases that match TRBD1. The CDR3 is 15 amino acids. Germline CDR1 and CDR2: SEHNR and FQNEAQ (reference sequence). Unmatched junction bases numbered 7, after V lost 1 base and J lost 7 bases. CDR3 in amino acids: CASSLGQGDLQPQHF. The CDR3 DNA sequence: TGTGCCAGCAGCTTAGGACAGGGAGACCTGCAGCCCCAGCATTTT.

The rearrangement uses TRBV4-1 and TRBJ2-5; D is uncertain. Trimming stripped 4 bases from V and 4 bases from J, with 13 bases between. The germline V gene has CDR1 MGHRA and CDR2 YSYEKL. The CDR3 runs 14 residues. As DNA, the CDR3 is TGCGCCAGCAGCCTAACCACCTTGGGAGAGACCCAGTACTTC. It translates to CASSLTTLGETQYF.

This chain uses TRBV16 with TRBJ1-4; a weak D match, TRBD1 (5 bases). The CDR3 loop spans 13 amino acids. Trimming left V 4 bases short and J 7 bases short, with 10 bases between. Germline V CDR1 and CDR2: KGHSY, FQNENV. DNA for the CDR3: TGTGCCAGCAGCCGTCCAGGGATTGAAAAACTGTTTTTT. Its translation: CASSRPGIEKLFF.

This chain uses TRBV6-6 with TRBJ2-6; D possibly matches TRBD1 or TRBD2 (6 bases each). CDR3 length: 14 amino acids. V gave up 8 bases and J gave up 2 bases, with 10 bases separating them. CDR1 MNHNY and CDR2 SVGAGI come from the germline V gene (reference sequence). CDR3 sequence reads: CASLGGTGANVLTF. In DNA, the CDR3 is TGTGCCAGCCTAGGGGGGACTGGGGCCAACGTCCTGACTTTC.

This chain joins TRBV27 and TRBJ2-2; no firm D call. The germline V gene has CDR1 MNHEY and CDR2 SMNVEV (reference sequence). The CDR3 length is 15 residues. V lost 7 bases, J lost 1 base, and 13 bases lay in between. The CDR3: CASTVRLGNTGELFF. DNA for the CDR3: TGTGCCAGCACGGTGCGCTTAGGGAACACCGGGGAGCTGTTTTTT.

The V gene is TRBV15, the J gene TRBJ2-7, with D perhaps TRBD1 (6 bases). Trimming shortened V by 0 bases and J by 2 bases, and 23 bases separated the two germline ends. Germline CDR1 is LNHNV and CDR2 is YYDKDF (reference sequence). The CDR3 sequence is 19 residues long. The CDR3: CATSRDPPGHISTTYEQYF. The CDR3 coding sequence is TGTGCCACCAGCAGAGATCCCCCGGGACACATCTCTACAACCTACGAGCAGTACTTC.

V is TRBV30 and J is TRBJ1-5; TRBD1 might be the D (6 bases). The CDR3 length is 13 residues. CDR1 and CDR2 (germline): GTSNPN, SVGIG (reference sequence). Between the trimmed V and J ends, which lost 0 bases and 4 bases, there was a span of 7 bases. The CDR3 is CAWSVGGNQPQHF. Written as DNA, the CDR3 is TGTGCCTGGAGTGTAGGGGGTAATCAGCCCCAGCATTTT. Based on the CDR3 plus reference TRBV30 and TRBJ1-5, the full variable domain is SQTIHQWPATLVQPVGSPLSLECTVEGTSNPNLYWYRQAAGRGLQLLFYSVGIGQISSEVPQNLSASRPQDRQFILSSKKLLLSDSGFYLCAWSVGGNQPQHFGDGTRLSIL.

The chain has TRBV28 and TRBJ2-7; TRBD2 agrees at 7 bases. Germline V gene lookup returns CDR1 MDHEN and CDR2 SYDVKM. CDR3 length: 15 residues. The trim removed 4 bases at V and 2 bases at J, leaving 8 bases unmatched. Here the CDR3 reads CASSSPPLAAYEQYF. In DNA form, the CDR3 reads TGTGCCAGCAGTTCACCTCCCCTAGCGGCCTACGAGCAGTACTTC.

The chain uses TRBV5-1 and TRBJ2-3; no reliable D call. V was trimmed by 2 bases and J by 0 bases, leaving 7 bases between them. This CDR3 comprises 14 residues. Looked up from germline, CDR1 is SGHRS and CDR2 is YFSETQ. CDR3 sequence reads: CASSFRQSTDTQYF. The CDR3 nucleotides are TGCGCCAGCAGCTTTAGGCAGAGCACAGATACGCAGTATTTT.

The chain joins TRBV24-1 to TRBJ1-5; weak D call: TRBD1 (6 bases). Germline CDR1 and CDR2: KGHDR and SFDVKD. The CDR3 has 15 amino acids. V was trimmed by 5 bases and J by 0 bases, leaving 10 bases between them. The CDR3 nucleotides read TGTGCCACCAGTGCCACAGGGACTAGCAATCAGCCCCAGCATTTT. Translating gives CATSATGTSNQPQHF.

The table lists this clone with a count of one. The J gene is TRBJ2-7, the V gene TRBV27; D unclear. V lost 9 bases to trimming and J lost 3 bases, with 15 bases between them. Germline CDR1 is MNHEY and CDR2 is SMNVEV (reference sequence). The CDR3 spans 13 residues. DNA of the CDR3: TGTGCCAGTAGTAACGGGCGGTACTACGAGCAGTACTTC. It is translated as CASSNGRYYEQYF.

This clone was observed once. This sequence joins TRBV15 and TRBJ2-5, with TRBD1 identical over 10 bases. Germline V gene data show CDR1 as LNHNV and CDR2 as YYDKDF (reference sequence). The V and J ends lost 3 bases and 1 base, in that order; junction bases with no gene match: 2. The CDR3 has 15 residues. The DNA for the CDR3 is TGTGCCACCAGCAGGGGACAGGGGTTCCAAGAGACCCAGTACTTC. Residues: CATSRGQGFQETQYF.

The chain employs TRBV12-3 or TRBV12-4 and TRBJ1-1, with D possibly TRBD1 on 5 matching bases. The germline V and J ends were trimmed by 5 bases and 4 bases, with 5 bases remaining between them. CDR3 size: 11 residues. The CDR3 DNA reads as TGTGCCAGCAGTAGGGGCACTGAAGCTTTCTTT. Translation gives CASSRGTEAFF.

DNA of the CDR3: TGTGCCAGCAGCCCAAGATCCCGTTCCTACAATGAGCAGTTCTTC. This encodes CASSPRSRSYNEQFF. The rearrangement uses TRBV21-1 and TRBJ2-1. TRBV21-1 is noted as a pseudogene. The CDR3 is 15 residues long.